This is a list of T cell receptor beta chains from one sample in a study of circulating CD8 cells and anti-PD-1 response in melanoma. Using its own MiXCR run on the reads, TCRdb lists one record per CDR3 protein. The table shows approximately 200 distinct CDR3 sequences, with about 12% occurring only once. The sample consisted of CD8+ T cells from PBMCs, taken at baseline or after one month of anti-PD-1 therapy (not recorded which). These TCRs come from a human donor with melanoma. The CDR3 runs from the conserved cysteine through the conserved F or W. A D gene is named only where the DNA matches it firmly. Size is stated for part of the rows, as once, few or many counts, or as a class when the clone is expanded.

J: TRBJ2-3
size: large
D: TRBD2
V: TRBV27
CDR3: CASSFVSGRATSTDTQYF
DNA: TGTGCCAGCAGTTTTGTTAGCGGGAGGGCCACTAGCACAGATACGCAGTATTTT

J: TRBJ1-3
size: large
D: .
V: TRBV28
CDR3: CASSNQHNRDSGNTIYF
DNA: TGTGCCAGCAGTAACCAGCACAACAGGGACTCTGGAAACACCATATATTTT

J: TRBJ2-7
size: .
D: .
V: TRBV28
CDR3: CASSLSGASGLYEQYF
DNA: TGTGCCAGCAGTTTGTCGGGGGCCTCGGGGCTCTACGAGCAGTACTTC

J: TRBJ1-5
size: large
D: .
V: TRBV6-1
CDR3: CASSPGGVQPQHF
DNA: TGTGCCAGCAGTCCCGGGGGGGTTCAGCCCCAGCATTTT

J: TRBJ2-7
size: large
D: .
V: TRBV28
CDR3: CASSLHGSLAYEQYF
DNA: TGTGCCAGCAGTTTACATGGCAGCCTGGCCTACGAGCAGTACTTC

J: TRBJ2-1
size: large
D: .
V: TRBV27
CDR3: CASSLILSSYNEQFF
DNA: TGTGCCAGCAGTTTGATCCTGAGCTCCTACAATGAGCAGTTCTTC

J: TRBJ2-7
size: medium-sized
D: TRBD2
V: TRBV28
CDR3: CASSLGGTGNEQYF
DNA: TGTGCCAGCAGCTTGGGAGGGACGGGGAACGAGCAGTACTTC

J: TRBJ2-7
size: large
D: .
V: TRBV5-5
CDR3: CASSLAGGGGYEQYF
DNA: TGTGCCAGCAGCTTGGCAGGGGGGGGCGGCTACGAGCAGTACTTC

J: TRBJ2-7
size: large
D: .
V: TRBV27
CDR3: CASSPSDSGRYEQYF
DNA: TGTGCCAGCAGTCCCTCCGACAGTGGGCGTTACGAGCAGTACTTC

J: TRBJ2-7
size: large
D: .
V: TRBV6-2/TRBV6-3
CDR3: CASFSGSYEQYF
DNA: TGTGCCAGCTTCAGCGGATCCTACGAGCAGTACTTC

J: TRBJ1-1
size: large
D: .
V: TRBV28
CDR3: CASSLEPGDTEAFF
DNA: TGTGCCAGCAGTTTAGAGCCCGGGGACACTGAAGCTTTCTTT

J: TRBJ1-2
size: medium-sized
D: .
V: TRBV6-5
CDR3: CASSFVEGRDYGYTF
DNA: TGTGCCAGCAGTTTTGTAGAAGGGAGGGACTATGGCTACACCTTC

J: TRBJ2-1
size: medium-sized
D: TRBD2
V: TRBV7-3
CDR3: CASSPGVGLAGVLTYNEQFF
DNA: TGTGCCAGCAGCCCCGGGGTGGGACTAGCGGGGGTCTTAACGTACAATGAGCAGTTCTTC

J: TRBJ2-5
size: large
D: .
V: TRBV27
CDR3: CASSLSNAAQETQYF
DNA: TGTGCCAGCAGTTTATCGAACGCGGCCCAAGAGACCCAGTACTTC

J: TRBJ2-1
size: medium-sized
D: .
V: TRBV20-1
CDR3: CSSNEQFF
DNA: TGCAGCTCCAATGAGCAGTTCTTC

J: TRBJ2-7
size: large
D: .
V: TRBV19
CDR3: CASSPPAVGEQYF
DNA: TGTGCCAGTAGTCCCCCCGCCGTCGGGGAGCAGTACTTC

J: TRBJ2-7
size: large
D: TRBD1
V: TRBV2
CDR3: CASSPRDRGTYEQYF
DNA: TGTGCCAGCAGTCCCCGGGACAGGGGCACCTACGAGCAGTACTTC

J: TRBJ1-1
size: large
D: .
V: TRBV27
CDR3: CASSLSLGSRTVAFF
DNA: TGTGCCAGCAGTTTATCTCTGGGGAGTAGGACGGTGGCTTTCTTT

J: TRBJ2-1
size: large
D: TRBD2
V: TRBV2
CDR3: CASSEFVGGPSYPFF
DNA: TGTGCCAGCAGTGAATTTGTGGGAGGGCCTTCCTATCCGTTCTTC

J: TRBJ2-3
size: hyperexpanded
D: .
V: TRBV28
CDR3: CASSFPVGPSTDTQYF
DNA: TGTGCCAGCAGTTTTCCGGTCGGGCCTAGCACAGATACGCAGTATTTT

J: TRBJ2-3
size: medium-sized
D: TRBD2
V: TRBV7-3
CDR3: CASSSGLAITDTQYF
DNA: TGTGCCAGCAGTTCCGGACTAGCCATCACAGATACGCAGTATTTT

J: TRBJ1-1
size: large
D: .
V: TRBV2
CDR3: CAARRGGGNTEAFF
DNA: TGTGCAGCACGCAGGGGAGGAGGGAACACTGAAGCTTTCTTT

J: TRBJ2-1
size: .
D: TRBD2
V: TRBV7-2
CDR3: CAGSYDLRGVYNEQFF
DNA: TGTGCCGGCAGCTACGACTTGCGGGGGGTATACAATGAGCAGTTCTTC

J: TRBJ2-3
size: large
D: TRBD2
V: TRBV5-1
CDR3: CASSTGLAGGRQYF
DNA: TGCGCCAGCAGCACAGGACTAGCGGGGGGCAGGCAGTATTTT

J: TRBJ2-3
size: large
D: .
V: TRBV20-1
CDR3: CSAPVEFTDTQYF
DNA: TGCAGTGCCCCGGTGGAGTTTACGGATACGCAGTATTTT

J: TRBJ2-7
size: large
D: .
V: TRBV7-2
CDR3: CASSLAFYEQYF
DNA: TGTGCCAGCAGCTTAGCCTTTTACGAGCAGTACTTC

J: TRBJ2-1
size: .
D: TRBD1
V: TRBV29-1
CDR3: CSVTGAVNEQFF
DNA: TGCAGCGTTACAGGGGCTGTGAATGAGCAGTTCTTC

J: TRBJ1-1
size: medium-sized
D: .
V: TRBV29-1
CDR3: CSVGLPTEAFF
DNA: TGCAGCGTTGGGCTTCCTACTGAAGCTTTCTTT

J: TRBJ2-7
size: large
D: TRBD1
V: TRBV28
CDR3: CASRQGQASYEQYF
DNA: TGTGCCAGCAGACAGGGACAGGCATCCTACGAGCAGTACTTC

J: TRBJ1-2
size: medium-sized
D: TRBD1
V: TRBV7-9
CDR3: CASSPTGNYGYTF
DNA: TGTGCCAGCAGCCCGACAGGGAACTATGGCTACACCTTC

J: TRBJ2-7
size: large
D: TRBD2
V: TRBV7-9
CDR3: CASSLEMGLENYEQYF
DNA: TGTGCCAGCAGCTTAGAAATGGGACTAGAAAACTACGAGCAGTACTTC